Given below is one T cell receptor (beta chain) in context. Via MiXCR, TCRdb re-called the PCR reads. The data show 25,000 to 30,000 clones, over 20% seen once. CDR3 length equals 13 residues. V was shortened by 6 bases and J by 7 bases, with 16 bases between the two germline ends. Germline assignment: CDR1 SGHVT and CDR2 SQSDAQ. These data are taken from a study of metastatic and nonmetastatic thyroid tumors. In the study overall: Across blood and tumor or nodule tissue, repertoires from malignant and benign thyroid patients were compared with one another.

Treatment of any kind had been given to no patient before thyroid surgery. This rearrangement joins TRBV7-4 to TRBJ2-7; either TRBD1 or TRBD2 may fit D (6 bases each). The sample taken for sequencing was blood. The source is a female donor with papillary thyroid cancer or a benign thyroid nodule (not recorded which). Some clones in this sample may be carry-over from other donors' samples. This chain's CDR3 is CASSPAGHWEQYF. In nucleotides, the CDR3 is TGTGCCAGCAGTCCCGCGGGACATTGGGAGCAGTACTTC.